This TCR beta chain was recorded in a study of cytomegalovirus exposure and HLA in healthy donors. Looking at the study overall: In an early release, HLA-typed donors contributed approximately 82 million unique TCR sequences. Study results and limitations: Analysis was carried out at a later point, and it linked a missense DCLRE1C variant to TCR beta V- and J-gene trimming. CMV serostatus stood as the only immune exposure information on hand.

This clone occurred a few times. The antigen is undetermined. The PCR ran on 60 Vbeta and 13 Jbeta primers. Original methodology: The authors later counted 65 million to 80 million unique TCR beta chains, some 12 million of them shared. Produced via immunoSEQ multiplex PCR; TCRdb's table is partial and in-frame only. The V and J calls and the clone size are those of that table, but D and trimming were determined from the DNA. The sample shows some 100,000 clones, approximately 73% of them seen only once. This CDR3 contains 15 residues. In germline, CDR1 is SQVTM, CDR2 ANQGSEA. Trimming removed 1 base at V and 1 base at J, with 13 bases between.

The clonotype comes from a man aged 35 to 55 in good health and CMV-seronegative. The source material was PBMCs. The chain combines TRBV29-1 with TRBJ1-1; TRBD1 might be the D (6 bases). The CDR3 DNA reads as TGCAGCGTTGAAGCGACAGGAAAAAAGAACACTGAAGCTTTCTTT. This codes for CSVEATGKKNTEAFF.